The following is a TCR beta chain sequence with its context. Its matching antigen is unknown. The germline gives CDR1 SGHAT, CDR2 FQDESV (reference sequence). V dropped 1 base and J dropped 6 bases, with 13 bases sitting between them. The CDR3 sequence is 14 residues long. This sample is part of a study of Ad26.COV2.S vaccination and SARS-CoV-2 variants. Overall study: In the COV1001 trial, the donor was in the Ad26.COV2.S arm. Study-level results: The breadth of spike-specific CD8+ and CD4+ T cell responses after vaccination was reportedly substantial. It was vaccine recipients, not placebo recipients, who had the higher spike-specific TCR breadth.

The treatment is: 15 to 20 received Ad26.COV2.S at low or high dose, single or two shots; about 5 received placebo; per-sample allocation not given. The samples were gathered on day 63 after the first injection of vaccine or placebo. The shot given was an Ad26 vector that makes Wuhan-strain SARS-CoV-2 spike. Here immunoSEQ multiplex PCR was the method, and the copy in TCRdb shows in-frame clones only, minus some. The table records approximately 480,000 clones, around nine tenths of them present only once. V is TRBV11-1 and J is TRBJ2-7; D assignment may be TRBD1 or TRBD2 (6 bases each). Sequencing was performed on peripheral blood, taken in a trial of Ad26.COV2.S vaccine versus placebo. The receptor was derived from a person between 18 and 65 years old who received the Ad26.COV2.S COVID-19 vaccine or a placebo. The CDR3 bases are TGTGCCAGCAGCTTAGAAGATAGGGGGGCCGAGCAGTACTTC. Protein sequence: CASSLEDRGAEQYF. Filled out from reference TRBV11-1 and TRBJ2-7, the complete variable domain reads EAEVAQSPRYKITEKSQAVAFWCDPISGHATLYWYRQILGQGPELLVQFQDESVVDDSQLPKDRFSAERLKGVDSTLKIQPAELGDSAMYLCASSLEDRGAEQYFGPGTRLTVT.